This TCR beta chain is from a study of T cell changes during pregnancy in multiple sclerosis (dated by TCRdb to between 2018 and 2021). At the level of the whole study: In women with multiple sclerosis, the researchers looked at how the T cell repertoire shifted as pregnancy progressed.

Library preparation was by the immunoSEQ multiplex PCR assay. The source is immuneACCESS, and TCRdb retained only in-frame sequences with V and J called. Part of the clones is not carried over; for the studies checked, unresolved V genes explain less than half of this, and the remainder is unexplained. This sample comprises some 90,000 clones, roughly nine tenths of them detected only once. The biggest ten clones account for 1.5% to 2% of the sample. Comments on this clone: The specificity of this receptor is unknown. Per-base quality was not reported, and no clone a single base away is much larger than it.

The CDR3 runs 13 residues from the cysteine to the phenylalanine. Only the CDR3 region is kept as DNA, spanning 39 bases read in frame from base 1. Sequences SEHNR (CDR1) and FQNEAQ (CDR2) are obtained from the germline V gene (reference sequence). V is reduced by 6 bases and J by 0 bases, leaving a spacing of 7 bases between them. This receptor was identified in a female donor in good health, enrolled as a control in a pregnancy study. The input for sequencing was peripheral blood, taken after pregnancy. This chain is built from TRBV7-9 and TRBJ2-3; the D segment could be TRBD2, given 5 matching bases. The DNA is as follows: TGTGCCAGCAGACTAGGGAGCACAGATACGCAGTATTTT. Translation gives CASRLGSTDTQYF.